This T cell receptor beta chain originates from a study of blood T cell repertoires in COVID-19. The V end was cut by 0 bases, the J end by 2 bases, with 13 bases between. The CDR3 has 17 amino acids. Germline CDR1 is LNHDA and CDR2 is SQIVND (reference sequence). Method: immunoSEQ multiplex PCR; TCRdb's copy keeps in-frame clones and lacks some. The data hold over 50,000 clones, with 75% to 90% observed a single time. The sequencing sample was made of peripheral blood. The rearrangement uses TRBV19 and TRBJ1-4; unclear D gene. The receptor comes from a human donor in a cohort sampled during active COVID-19. The CDR3 sequence: CASSIDRTGSTNEKLFF. CDR3 DNA sequence: TGTGCCAGTAGTATAGATCGGACGGGGTCGACTAATGAAAAACTGTTTTTT.